This T cell receptor beta chain appears in the sequencing data of a study of blood T cell repertoires in COVID-19. In the study overall: The United States, Italy and Spain were the sources of the acute and convalescent COVID-19 samples.

Germline assignment: CDR1 LGHDT and CDR2 YNNKEL (reference sequence). The V end lost 4 bases, the J end lost 3 bases, and 13 bases lay between the germline ends. This CDR3 spans 14 amino acids. Source study methods: Reference gene primers were amplified, and this amplification served to estimate nucleated cell counts. Produced via immunoSEQ multiplex PCR; TCRdb's table is partial and in-frame only. Clone size and V and J calls were adopted from that table, with D and trimming inferred from the DNA. The sample holds about 150,000 clones; roughly 89% are singletons and the top ten take around 3%. The chain links TRBV3-1 (or the pseudogene TRBV3-2) to TRBJ2-7, with D perhaps TRBD2 (5 bases). Source material: peripheral blood. This receptor was identified in a man aged 60 to 69 with active or convalescent COVID-19. CDR3 loop: CASSPLLLDYEQYF. Here the CDR3 DNA reads TGTGCCAGCAGCCCCCTTCTACTAGACTACGAGCAGTACTTC.